What follows are 24 T cell receptor beta chains derived from one specimen sequenced in a study of cytomegalovirus exposure and HLA in healthy donors. Method: immunoSEQ multiplex PCR; TCRdb's copy keeps in-frame clones and lacks some. This sample has about 240,000 clones, with just under 90% found just once. The sequenced sample consisted of PBMCs. These TCRs come from a man younger than 35 in good health and CMV-seronegative.

The chain links TRBV4-3 to TRBJ2-7; 7 positions match TRBD2. After removal of 0 bases from V and 6 bases from J, the junction contained 8 bases not matched to a gene. Germline CDR1 and CDR2: LGHNA and YSLEER. The CDR3 sequence is 15 residues long. In DNA, the CDR3 is TGCGCCAGCAGCCAAGATGGGGCGGGAGATGCCGAGCAGTACTTC. Protein product: CASSQDGAGDAEQYF.

The chain recombines TRBV5-4 with TRBJ2-3; weak D call: TRBD2 (6 bases). The CDR3 runs to 14 residues. V gave up 2 bases and J gave up 0 bases, with 7 bases separating them. The germline gives CDR1 SGHNT, CDR2 YYREEE (reference sequence). The CDR3, as DNA: TGTGCCAGCAGCTTCGGGGGAAGCACAGATACGCAGTATTTT. This codes for CASSFGGSTDTQYF.

J is TRBJ2-1 and V is TRBV20-1; D gene unclear. This CDR3 comprises 11 residues. Germline values: CDR1 DFQATT, CDR2 SNEGSKA (reference sequence). V shed 2 bases and J shed 10 bases, with 9 bases lying between them. The DNA of the CDR3 is TGCAGTGCTAGACTTTTAGAAGAGCAGTTCTTC. It is translated as CSARLLEEQFF.

The V gene is TRBV7-2, the J gene TRBJ2-5; D is ambiguous. The CDR3 totals 14 residues. Germline V gene data show CDR1 as SGHTA and CDR2 as FQGNSA. Trimming left V 4 bases short and J 0 bases short, with 9 bases between. The CDR3 DNA reads as TGTGCCAGCAGCTCCGAATACTACCAAGAGACCCAGTACTTC. Its translation: CASSSEYYQETQYF.

The chain joins TRBV5-1 to TRBJ1-6; tentative D call: TRBD1 (5 bases). V was shortened by 1 base and J by 10 bases, with 12 bases between the two germline ends. CDR1 and CDR2 (germline): SGHRS, YFSETQ. This CDR3 has 14 residues. The DNA of the CDR3 is TGCGCCAGCAGCTTGACAGGTTATGGATCACCCCTCCACTTT. This gives the protein CASSLTGYGSPLHF. The full variable domain, its missing parts supplied by reference TRBV5-1 and TRBJ1-6, is KAGVTQTPRYLIKTRGQQVTLSCSPISGHRSVSWYQQTPGQGLQFLFEYFSETQRNKGNFPGRFSGRQFSNSRSEMNVSTLELGDSALYLCASSLTGYGSPLHFGNGTRLTVT.

This clone was seen only once. The rearrangement links TRBV27 to TRBJ2-5; 10 bases align to TRBD2. The CDR3 consists of 15 residues. Losses at the gene ends were 5 bases for V and 2 bases for J; bases not matched to a gene: 5. Germline assignment: CDR1 MNHEY and CDR2 SMNVEV (reference sequence). The CDR3 here is CASSTVAGGQETQYF. The CDR3, as DNA: TGTGCCAGCAGTACGGTAGCGGGGGGACAAGAGACCCAGTACTTC.

This rearrangement joins TRBV28 to TRBJ1-4, with 8 positions matching TRBD1. The CDR3 runs 15 residues. Germline CDR1 and CDR2: MDHEN and SYDVKM. The trim removed 1 base at V and 5 bases at J, leaving 3 bases unmatched. Here the CDR3 reads CASSLSGTGNEKLFF. The CDR3 DNA is TGTGCCAGCAGTTTATCCGGGACAGGAAATGAAAAACTGTTTTTT.

The chain combines TRBV7-3 with TRBJ2-3; D may be TRBD2 (6 bases). The CDR3 totals 15 residues. In germline, CDR1 is SGHTA, CDR2 FQGTGA. V shed 2 bases and J shed 1 base, with 10 bases lying between them. In DNA, the CDR3 is TGTGCCAGCAGCTTATTAGCGGAACGCACAGATACGCAGTATTTT. It is translated as CASSLLAERTDTQYF.

The chain recombines TRBV15 with TRBJ2-5; D is unclear. Looked up from germline, CDR1 is LNHNV and CDR2 is YYDKDF (reference sequence). Between the trimmed V and J ends, which lost 5 bases and 9 bases, there was a span of 16 bases. The CDR3 runs to 13 residues. CDR3 coding DNA: TGTGCCACCAGCCCCCCGACGCCTGAGGCCCAGTACTTC. As protein: CATSPPTPEAQYF.

J is TRBJ1-5 and V is TRBV10-3; D gene uncertain. CDR1 and CDR2 from the germline V gene are ENHRY and SYGVKD. V was clipped by 8 bases and J by 2 bases, with 10 bases between them. The CDR3 length is 13 residues. The CDR3 reads CAIAFGGNQPQHF. CDR3 coding DNA: TGTGCCATCGCATTCGGGGGCAATCAGCCCCAGCATTTT.

The rearrangement links TRBV5-1 to TRBJ1-2, with unresolved D. The CDR3 sequence is 14 residues long. Germline-derived CDR1 and CDR2 are SGHRS and YFSETQ. V was clipped by 1 base and J by 2 bases, with 9 bases between them. The CDR3 spells CASSLTPGNYGYTF. The CDR3 nucleotides are TGCGCCAGCAGCTTGACGCCGGGAAACTATGGCTACACCTTC.

J is TRBJ1-4 and V is TRBV5-4, with D possibly TRBD1 on 6 matching bases. This CDR3 spans 14 amino acids. Germline CDR1 is SGHNT and CDR2 is YYREEE (reference sequence). Trimming cost V 4 bases and J 5 bases, with 12 bases left between them. The CDR3 is CASSTGTSNEKLFF. CDR3 in DNA: TGTGCCAGCAGCACGGGGACATCAAATGAAAAACTGTTTTTT. Full variable domain (remainder filled in from reference TRBV5-4 and TRBJ1-4): ETGVTQSPTHLIKTRGQQVTLRCSSQSGHNTVSWYQQALGQGPQFIFQYYREEENGRGNFPPRFSGLQFPNYSSELNVNALELDDSALYLCASSTGTSNEKLFFGSGTQLSVL.

Only one count was recorded for this clone. The chain has TRBV11-2 and TRBJ2-7; TRBD1 might be the D (6 bases). V was cut by 0 bases and J by 3 bases, with 15 bases left in between. CDR1 and CDR2 (germline): SGHAT, FQNNGV. The CDR3 extends over 16 amino acids. CDR3 sequence (DNA): TGTGCCAGCAGCTTAGATACGCGGCAGGGGTTCTACGAGCAGTACTTC. Its protein is CASSLDTRQGFYEQYF.

The V and J genes are TRBV7-2 and TRBJ1-6; TRBD1 agrees at 7 bases. CDR3 length: 15 residues. V lost 4 bases to trimming and J lost 9 bases; unmatched junction nucleotides: 9. Per germline, CDR1 SGHTA and CDR2 FQGNSA. The DNA for the CDR3 is TGTGCCAGCAGCTCACTCGGACAGGCTGGTTCACCCCTCCACTTT. As protein: CASSSLGQAGSPLHF.

This clone was picked up one time. V gene TRBV7-2 combines with J gene TRBJ1-2; D may be TRBD1 (5 bases). CDR1 and CDR2 from the germline V gene are SGHTA and FQGNSA. This CDR3 comprises 15 residues. Trimming stripped 5 bases from V and 8 bases from J, with 21 bases between. Here the CDR3 reads CASSLYYGRAGGYTF. CDR3 nucleotides: TGTGCCAGCAGCCTATACTATGGCAGGGCGGGAGGCTACACCTTC.

This clone has only a few counts. The J gene is TRBJ1-5, the V gene TRBV5-6; D call uncertain. The CDR3 contains 12 residues. In germline, CDR1 is SGHDT, CDR2 YYEEEE. V dropped 2 bases and J dropped 7 bases, with 7 bases sitting between them. Here the CDR3 reads CASSFTGQPQHF. CDR3 coding DNA: TGTGCCAGCAGCTTCACCGGGCAGCCCCAGCATTTT.

The chain uses TRBV4-3 and TRBJ2-4; the D gene is possibly TRBD2 (6 bases). Germline CDR1 and CDR2: LGHNA and YSLEER. The ends were cut back, 3 bases at V and 8 bases at J, with 29 bases in the middle. This CDR3 has 19 amino acids. The CDR3 DNA reads as TGCGCCAGCAGCCATGAACTATCACTCGGGACGCGGAGGGTAGACATTCAGTACTTC. Residues: CASSHELSLGTRRVDIQYF.

The chain combines TRBV5-4 with TRBJ1-2, with D unresolved. Trimming removed 5 bases from V and 5 bases from J, with 13 bases in between. CDR1 is SGHNT, CDR2 YYREEE, per germline (reference sequence). The CDR3 extends over 13 amino acids. The chain's CDR3 is CASSTEQHYGYTF. DNA for the CDR3: TGTGCCAGCAGTACGGAGCAACATTATGGCTACACCTTC.

This clone has a handful of counts. Other DNA sequences within the sample encode an identical CDR3. This chain joins TRBV28 and TRBJ2-7; possibly TRBD2 for D (5 bases). The CDR3 totals 12 residues. CDR1 is MDHEN, CDR2 SYDVKM, per germline. V was trimmed by 4 bases and J by 2 bases, leaving 6 bases between them. The CDR3 sequence is CASSSGTYEQYF. Written as DNA, the CDR3 is TGTGCCAGCAGTTCCGGGACCTACGAGCAGTACTTC.

The V gene is TRBV5-4, the J gene TRBJ2-1; D not certain. The CDR3 spans 13 residues. Trimming shortened V by 1 base and J by 8 bases, and 10 bases separated the two germline ends. CDR1 is SGHNT, CDR2 YYREEE, per germline (reference sequence). CDR3 amino acids: CASSLNPPDEQFF. The CDR3 DNA reads as TGTGCCAGCAGCTTGAATCCGCCGGATGAGCAGTTCTTC.

The CDR3 region is CASKQTGQGSEQYF. The CDR3 DNA reads as TGTGCCAGCAAACAAACGGGACAGGGAAGTGAGCAGTACTTC. J is TRBJ2-7 and V is TRBV2, with 9 bases aligning to TRBD1. CDR3 length: 14 amino acids. Trimming took 7 bases from V and 7 from J; bases not matched to a gene: 11. Germline-derived CDR1 and CDR2 are SNHLY and FYNNEI.

This chain uses TRBV7-2 with TRBJ1-1; no firm D call. The germline CDR1 and CDR2 sequences are SGHTA and FQGNSA. The ends were cut back, 7 bases at V and 2 bases at J, with 11 bases in the middle. The length of the CDR3 is 13 residues. The CDR3 sequence: CASTIELNTEAFF. The CDR3 nucleotides are TGTGCCAGCACCATCGAGTTAAACACTGAAGCTTTCTTT.

This clone appeared once. The rearrangement uses TRBV5-4 and TRBJ2-7, with 7 bases that match TRBD2. V lost 2 bases to trimming and J lost 2 bases; unmatched junction nucleotides: 4. Germline values: CDR1 SGHNT, CDR2 YYREEE (reference sequence). This CDR3 comprises 14 residues. The CDR3 bases are TGTGCCAGCAGCTTCGCGGGAGAGACCTACGAGCAGTACTTC. It specifies CASSFAGETYEQYF.

The chain uses TRBV30 and TRBJ2-7; 10 nucleotides line up with TRBD1. J lost 7 bases, V lost 6 bases, and 12 bases had no gene match. Germline CDR1 GTSNPN, CDR2 SVGIG (reference sequence). The CDR3 sequence is 14 residues long. CDR3 DNA sequence: TGTGCCTGCCAAAGGGTGACAGGGGGCCGAGAGCAGTACTTC. This codes for CACQRVTGGREQYF.